The rows below give T cell receptor beta chains drawn from one sample of a study of cytomegalovirus exposure and HLA in healthy donors. Assay used: immunoSEQ multiplex PCR; TCRdb lists only in-frame clones, some missing. The data show 50,000 or so clones, about 77% seen once. Sequenced material: PBMCs. The receptors originated from a middle-aged woman in good health and CMV-seropositive. CDR3s include the opening cysteine and the closing phenylalanine or tryptophan. Each record gives: clone size, D gene, J gene, V gene, CDR3 DNA, CDR3 protein. The D gene is left open where the match is weak. The size of a clone is reported for some rows only, either as once, few or many, or as a class for expanded clones.

NA,NA,TRBJ1-6,TRBV6-5,TGTGCCAGCAGTTACCTGTTTCCGGGAACGGAATCACCCCTCCACTTT,CASSYLFPGTESPLHF
few,TRBD2,TRBJ2-7,TRBV28,TGTGCCAGCAGTTTACAGGGCGGGGGGATGGGCGAGCAGTACTTC,CASSLQGGGMGEQYF
NA,NA,TRBJ1-1,TRBV4-3,NA,CASSQDPGVGRGISF
few,TRBD2,TRBJ2-7,TRBV4-2,TGTGCCAGCAGCCAAGATCCTAGCGGGGGGTACGAGCAGTACTTC,CASSQDPSGGYEQYF
NA,NA,TRBJ2-2,TRBV9,TGTGCCAGCAGCGTAGGGACTACCCACACCGGGGAGCTGTTTTTT,CASSVGTTHTGELFF
NA,NA,TRBJ1-2,TRBV9,TGTGCCAGCAGCGTAGAATTAGGGACAAATGGCTACACCTTC,CASSVELGTNGYTF
NA,NA,TRBJ2-6,TRBV11-1,TGTGCCAGCAGCCCTTCAGGGGCAATATCTGGGGCCAACGTCCTGACTTTC,CASSPSGAISGANVLTF
NA,TRBD1,TRBJ1-6,TRBV6-1,TGTGCCAGCAGTGAGGCACAGGGGTTTTCACCCCTCCACTTT,CASSEAQGFSPLHF
NA,NA,TRBJ2-7,TRBV7-9,TGTGCCAGCAGCCCCGCGGCGGGCCAGGTAGAGCAGTACTTC,CASSPAAGQVEQYF
NA,NA,TRBJ1-1,TRBV14,TGTGCCAGCAGCCTCACCGGACAGACGAGAACCACTGAAGCTTTCTTT,CASSLTGQTRTTEAFF
few,TRBD1,TRBJ1-2,TRBV5-4,TGTGCCAGCAGCCACCGGGACAGAAACTATGGCTACACCTTC,CASSHRDRNYGYTF
NA,NA,TRBJ1-6,TRBV15,TGTGCCACCAGCAGAGATTACCAGATCAGATCACCCCTCCACTTT,CATSRDYQIRSPLHF
NA,NA,TRBJ1-1,TRBV7-2,TGTGCCAGCAGGACGGAGTGGTTGAACACTGAAGCTTTCTTT,CASRTEWLNTEAFF
NA,NA,TRBJ1-1,TRBV6-4,TGTGCCAGCAGTATGGACAGCTACACTGAAGCTTTCTTT,CASSMDSYTEAFF
NA,NA,TRBJ1-3,TRBV28,TGTGCCAGCAGTTTGGGTGACAATAGGGGAAACACCATATATTTT,CASSLGDNRGNTIYF
NA,NA,TRBJ2-1,TRBV6-6,TGTGCCAGCAGTGACAGGTCAGACAATGAGCAGTTCTTC,CASSDRSDNEQFF
NA,NA,TRBJ1-1,TRBV6-7,TGTGCCAGCAGTGCCCAGGGGCGTCGGATGAACACTGAAGCTTTCTTT,CASSAQGRRMNTEAFF
NA,NA,TRBJ1-2,TRBV19,TGTGCCAGTAGCATCCCGCCGGGCTATGGCTACACCTTC,CASSIPPGYGYTF
few,TRBD2,TRBJ2-1,TRBV2,TGTGCCAGCAGTGGACTAGCGGGGGGTAGTGGTGAGCAGTTCTTC,CASSGLAGGSGEQFF
NA,NA,TRBJ2-7,TRBV19,TGTGCCAGTAGTCCCCAGGGGGGCGAGCAGTACTTC,CASSPQGGEQYF
NA,TRBD2,TRBJ2-5,TRBV4-1,TGCGCCAGCAGCCAAGACCGGGGGGGCTCGGAGACCCAGTACTTC,CASSQDRGGSETQYF
NA,NA,TRBJ1-3,TRBV2,TGTGCCAGCAACGGGAACTCTGGAAACACCATATATTTT,CASNGNSGNTIYF
few,TRBD1,TRBJ2-7,TRBV25-1,TGTGCCACACAAGGGGACCGGGACAGCTCCTACGAGCAGTACTTC,CATQGDRDSSYEQYF
few,TRBD1,TRBJ2-7,TRBV10-3,TGTGCCATCAGTGACCTAAGTCCCCGGGACAGGGGGCACTACGAGCAGTACTTC,CAISDLSPRDRGHYEQYF
NA,NA,TRBJ1-2,TRBV4-3,TGCGCCAGCAGCCAAGATCTGGGGCCCGGCTATGGCTACACCTTC,CASSQDLGPGYGYTF
once,NA,TRBJ2-3,TRBV7-2,TGTGCCAGCAGCTTTTCCCTCTCGGATACGCAGTATTTT,CASSFSLSDTQYF
NA,NA,TRBJ1-5,TRBV6-1,TGTGCCAGCAGCGAGCAGGCGAATCAGCCCCAGCATTTT,CASSEQANQPQHF
few,NA,TRBJ1-2,TRBV9,TGTGCCAGCAGCCGAGACAGCCTCTATGGCTACACCTTC,CASSRDSLYGYTF
NA,NA,TRBJ1-6,TRBV6-5,TGTGCCAGCAGTTACATCTCCGGTAATTCACCCCTCCACTTT,CASSYISGNSPLHF
NA,TRBD1,TRBJ1-4,TRBV30,TGTGCCTGGAGCCCGACAGGGGTGCTAAAACTGTTTTTT,CAWSPTGVLKLFF
NA,NA,TRBJ2-5,TRBV7-2,TGTGCCAGCAGCTCGCAAGAGACCCAGTACTTC,CASSSQETQYF
NA,NA,TRBJ2-4,TRBV6-1,TGTGCCAGCAACTCGAACATTCAGTACTTC,CASNSNIQYF
once,NA,TRBJ1-5,TRBV6-5,TGTGCCAGCAGTTACTCAGGGGGGGCGCAGCCCCAGCATTTT,CASSYSGGAQPQHF
NA,NA,TRBJ1-5,TRBV27,TGTGCCAACCCAACCCTGTTACCCTCGACAGGTCCCCCCCAAGATCAGCCCCAGCATTTT,CANPTLLPSTGPPQDQPQHF